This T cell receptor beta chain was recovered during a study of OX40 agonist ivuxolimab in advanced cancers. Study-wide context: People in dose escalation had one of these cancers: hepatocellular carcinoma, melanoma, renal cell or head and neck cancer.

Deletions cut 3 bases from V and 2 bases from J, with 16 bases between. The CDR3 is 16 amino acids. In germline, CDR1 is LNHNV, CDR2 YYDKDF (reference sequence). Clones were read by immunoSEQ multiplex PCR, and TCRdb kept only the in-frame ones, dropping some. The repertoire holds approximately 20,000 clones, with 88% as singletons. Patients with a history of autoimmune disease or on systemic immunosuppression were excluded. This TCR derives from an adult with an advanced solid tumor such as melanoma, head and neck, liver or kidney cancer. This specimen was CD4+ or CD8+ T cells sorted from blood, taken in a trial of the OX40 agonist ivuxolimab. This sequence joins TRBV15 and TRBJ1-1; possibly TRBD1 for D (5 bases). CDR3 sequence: CATSRGKEGKNTEAFF. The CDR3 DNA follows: TGTGCCACCAGCAGGGGGAAGGAGGGGAAAAACACTGAAGCTTTCTTT.